These 11 T cell receptor beta chains came from one sample sequenced in a study of shared clonotypes between healthy human individuals. The assay was immunoSEQ multiplex PCR, and TCRdb's table has in-frame clones only and misses some. The sample records some 500,000 clones, around 96% being singletons. The source material was naive CD4+ T cells sorted from blood. Sample subset: CD45RA+ positively selected. The receptors were sampled from a woman aged 25 to 39 in good health.

Points on this clone: The conserved final phenylalanine or tryptophan is absent from the CDR3, which likely points to a read error. This rearrangement joins TRBV5-1 to TRBJ1-2; TRBD1 aligns across 9 bases. After removal of 3 bases from V and 4 bases from J, the junction contained 4 bases not matched to a gene. Germline V lookup: CDR1 SGHRS, CDR2 YFSETQ. This CDR3 is 14 amino acids long. DNA for the CDR3: TGCGCCAGCAGCTCCGGACAGGGGAGCTATGGCTACACCTCC. This gives the protein CASSSGQGSYGYTS.

J is TRBJ2-5 and V is TRBV5-1; 9 bases fit TRBD2. V dropped 0 bases and J dropped 7; count of bases not matched to a gene: 7. Looked up from germline, CDR1 is SGHRS and CDR2 is YFSETQ. The CDR3 extends over 15 amino acids. The CDR3: CASSLEAGGPGTQYF. In nucleotides, the CDR3 is TGCGCCAGCAGCTTGGAGGCGGGAGGGCCAGGGACCCAGTACTTC.

The chain recombines TRBV28 with TRBJ2-5; D may be TRBD2 (6 bases). The end of the DNA fits TRBJ2-7 better, so the J call may be wrong. CDR1 and CDR2 (germline): MDHEN, SYDVKM. There are 15 residues in the CDR3. CDR3 amino acids: CASSGPGLTIYEQYF. CDR3 in DNA: TGTGCCAGCAGTGGACCGGGACTCACCATCTACGAGCAGTACTTC.

The chain recombines TRBV11-1 with TRBJ2-7; 8 positions match TRBD2. CDR1 is SGHAT, CDR2 FQDESV, per germline (reference sequence). This CDR3 is built from 16 residues. The V and J ends lost 4 bases and 2 bases, in that order; junction bases with no gene match: 10. The CDR3: CASSSAGGAPTYEQYF. The CDR3 DNA is TGTGCCAGCAGCTCCGCGGGGGGCGCTCCTACCTACGAGCAGTACTTC.

The V gene is TRBV18, the J gene TRBJ2-7; 9 bases line up with TRBD1. With V trimmed by 6 bases and J by 6 bases, 9 bases remained unmatched. Germline lookup yields CDR1 KGHSH and CDR2 LQKENI. The CDR3 has 14 amino acids. CDR3 coding DNA: TGTGCCAGCTCCCGGGACAGGGTCACCCCCGAGCAGTACTTC. Translation: CASSRDRVTPEQYF.

The chain uses TRBV27 and TRBJ2-3; TRBD2 matches at 10 bases. After removal of 5 bases from V and 0 bases from J, the junction contained 5 bases not matched to a gene. There are 16 residues in the CDR3. The germline CDR1 and CDR2 sequences are MNHEY and SMNVEV (reference sequence). The CDR3 loop is CASSPGLAESTDTQYF. The CDR3 nucleotides read TGTGCCAGCAGTCCCGGACTAGCGGAAAGCACAGATACGCAGTATTTT.

This rearrangement joins TRBV6-1 to TRBJ1-3; TRBD1 matches at 7 bases. The CDR3 sequence is 17 residues long. V lost 1 base to trimming and J lost 0 bases; unmatched junction nucleotides: 6. Germline CDR1 is MNHNS and CDR2 is SASEGT. CDR3 residues: CASSEDPRGRSGNTIYF. CDR3 nucleotide sequence: TGTGCCAGCAGTGAAGACCCAAGGGGGCGCTCTGGAAACACCATATATTTT.

This chain joins TRBV2 and TRBJ2-1, with unresolved D. V was trimmed by 6 bases and J by 9 bases, leaving 15 bases between them. CDR1 and CDR2 (germline): SNHLY, FYNNEI. CDR3 length: 13 residues. The CDR3 region is CASSEAPVSEQFF. CDR3 nucleotide sequence: TGTGCCAGCAGCGAGGCCCCCGTCAGTGAGCAGTTCTTC.

V is TRBV28 and J is TRBJ1-5; D not resolved. Trimming cost V 2 bases and J 0 bases, with 11 bases left between them. From germline, CDR1 is MDHEN and CDR2 SYDVKM. The CDR3 extends over 16 amino acids. The CDR3 coding sequence is TGTGCCAGCAGTTTAGGGTCGGACGGTAGCAATCAGCCCCAGCATTTT. As protein: CASSLGSDGSNQPQHF.

For this clone: One end of the junction does not line up with germline, which may come from a read error. CDR3: CASSQVGTYPGGIF. CDR3 sequence (DNA): TGCGCCAGCAGCCAAGTGGGGACTTATCCCGGAGGTATCTTT. The chain combines TRBV4-1 with TRBJ1-1, with D possibly matching TRBD1 (5 bases). CDR1 is MGHRA, CDR2 YSYEKL, per germline. This CDR3 comprises 14 residues.

This sequence joins TRBV2 and TRBJ1-2; TRBD1 matches 11 bases. This CDR3 spans 15 amino acids. V was clipped by 6 bases and J by 9 bases; unmatched bases: 12. Germline CDR1 is SNHLY and CDR2 is FYNNEI. The chain's CDR3 is CASSPSPGQGVRYTF. CDR3 DNA: TGTGCCAGCAGCCCGAGTCCGGGACAGGGGGTCCGCTACACCTTC.